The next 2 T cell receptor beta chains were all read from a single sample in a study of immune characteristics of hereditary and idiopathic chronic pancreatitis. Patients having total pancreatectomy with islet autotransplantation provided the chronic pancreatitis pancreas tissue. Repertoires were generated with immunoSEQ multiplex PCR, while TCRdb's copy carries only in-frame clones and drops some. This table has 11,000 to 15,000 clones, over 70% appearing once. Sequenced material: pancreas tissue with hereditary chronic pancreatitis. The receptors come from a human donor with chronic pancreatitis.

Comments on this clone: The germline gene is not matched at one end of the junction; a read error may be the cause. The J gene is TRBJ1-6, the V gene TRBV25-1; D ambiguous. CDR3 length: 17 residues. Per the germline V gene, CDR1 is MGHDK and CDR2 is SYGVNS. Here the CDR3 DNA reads TGTGTCAGCAGTGAATCGCAGGCCGGCTCCTATAATTCACCCCTCCACTTT. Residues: CVSSESQAGSYNSPLHF.

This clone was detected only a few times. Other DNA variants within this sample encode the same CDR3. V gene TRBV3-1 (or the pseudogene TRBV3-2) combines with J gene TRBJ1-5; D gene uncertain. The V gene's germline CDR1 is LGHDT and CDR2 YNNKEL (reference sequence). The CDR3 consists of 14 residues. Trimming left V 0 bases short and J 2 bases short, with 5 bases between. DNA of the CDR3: TGTGCCAGCAGCCAAGACCCAGGCAATCAGCCCCAGCATTTT. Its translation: CASSQDPGNQPQHF.